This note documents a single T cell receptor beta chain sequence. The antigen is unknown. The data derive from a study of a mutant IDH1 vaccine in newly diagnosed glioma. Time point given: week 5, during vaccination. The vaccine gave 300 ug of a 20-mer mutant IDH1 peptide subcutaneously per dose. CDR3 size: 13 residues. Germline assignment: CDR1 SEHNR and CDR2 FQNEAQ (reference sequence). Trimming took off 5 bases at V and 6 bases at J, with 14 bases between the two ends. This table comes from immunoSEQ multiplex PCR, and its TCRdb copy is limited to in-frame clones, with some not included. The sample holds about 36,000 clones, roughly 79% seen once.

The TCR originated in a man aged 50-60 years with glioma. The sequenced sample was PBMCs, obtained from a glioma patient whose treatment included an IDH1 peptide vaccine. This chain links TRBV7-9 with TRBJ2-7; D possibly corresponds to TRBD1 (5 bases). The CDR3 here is CASSAGRGVEQYF. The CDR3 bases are TGTGCCAGCAGCGCCGGAAGGGGCGTCGAGCAGTACTTC.